What follows are 7 T cell receptor beta chains derived from one specimen sequenced in a study of blood T cell repertoires in COVID-19. Generated by immunoSEQ multiplex PCR, the TCRdb table keeps only in-frame clones and is missing some. The sample shows about 100,000 clones, 85% of them seen only once. Sequenced input: peripheral blood. Every receptor here comes from a woman in her seventies with active or convalescent COVID-19.

The V call is TRBV5-4, the J call TRBJ2-5; 8 positions match TRBD1. The length of the CDR3 is 15 residues. Germline CDR1 reads SGHNT; CDR2 reads YYREEE (reference sequence). V gave up 4 bases and J gave up 5 bases; unmatched junction bases: 10. CDR3: CASSGLTGGLETQYF. The CDR3, as DNA: TGTGCCAGCAGCGGACTAACAGGGGGGTTGGAGACCCAGTACTTC.

V usage is TRBV28 and J usage is TRBJ1-2; maybe TRBD1 (6 bases). The V end lost 5 bases, the J end lost 6 bases, and 16 bases lay between the germline ends. This CDR3 is 14 amino acids long. The V gene's germline CDR1 is MDHEN and CDR2 SYDVKM. As DNA, the CDR3 is TGTGCCAGCAGTCCGCCCGGCACAGGGAATGGCTACACCTTC. This gives the protein CASSPPGTGNGYTF.

The rearrangement joins TRBV2 to TRBJ2-1; TRBD2 aligns across 12 bases. V was clipped by 5 bases and J by 6 bases; unmatched bases: 11. CDR3 size: 17 residues. Germline CDR1 reads SNHLY; CDR2 reads FYNNEI. The CDR3 sequence is CASSRRATSGRGNEQFF. DNA for the CDR3: TGTGCCAGCAGTCGTAGAGCGACTAGCGGGAGAGGCAATGAGCAGTTCTTC.

The chain links TRBV7-3 to TRBJ2-1, with 8 positions matching TRBD1. Germline V gene lookup returns CDR1 SGHTA and CDR2 FQGTGA. Trimming cost V 1 base and J 6 bases; bases outside gene matches: 8. This CDR3 is 16 amino acids long. The CDR3 DNA reads as TGTGCCAGCAGCTTAATGGCCGGGACAGGACGCAATGAGCAGTTCTTC. Its protein is CASSLMAGTGRNEQFF.

CDR3 amino acids: CSASNPTDSGNTIYF. The CDR3 coding sequence is TGCAGTGCTAGTAATCCGACAGACTCTGGAAACACCATATATTTT. The chain combines TRBV20-1 with TRBJ1-3, with D perhaps TRBD1 (5 bases). V was clipped by 3 bases and J by 0 bases, with 12 bases between them. CDR1 is DFQATT, CDR2 SNEGSKA, per germline (reference sequence). The CDR3 extends over 15 amino acids.

This rearrangement joins TRBV5-1 to TRBJ2-3; tentatively, D is TRBD1 (5 bases). Germline V gene data show CDR1 as SGHRS and CDR2 as YFSETQ. This CDR3 has 14 amino acids. Trimming removed 4 bases from V and 0 bases from J, with 9 bases in between. This chain's CDR3 is CASSPGWSTDTQYF. The CDR3 DNA is TGCGCCAGCAGCCCAGGGTGGAGCACAGATACGCAGTATTTT.

The chain couples TRBV11-3 to TRBJ1-2; 7 nucleotides agree with TRBD1. This CDR3 spans 14 amino acids. Trimming took 3 bases from V and 8 from J; bases not matched to a gene: 9. Germline V gene sequence: CDR1 SGHNT, CDR2 YENEEA. The CDR3 region is CASSFTGDLGGYTF. Here the CDR3 DNA reads TGTGCCAGCAGCTTCACAGGGGACCTCGGGGGCTACACCTTC.